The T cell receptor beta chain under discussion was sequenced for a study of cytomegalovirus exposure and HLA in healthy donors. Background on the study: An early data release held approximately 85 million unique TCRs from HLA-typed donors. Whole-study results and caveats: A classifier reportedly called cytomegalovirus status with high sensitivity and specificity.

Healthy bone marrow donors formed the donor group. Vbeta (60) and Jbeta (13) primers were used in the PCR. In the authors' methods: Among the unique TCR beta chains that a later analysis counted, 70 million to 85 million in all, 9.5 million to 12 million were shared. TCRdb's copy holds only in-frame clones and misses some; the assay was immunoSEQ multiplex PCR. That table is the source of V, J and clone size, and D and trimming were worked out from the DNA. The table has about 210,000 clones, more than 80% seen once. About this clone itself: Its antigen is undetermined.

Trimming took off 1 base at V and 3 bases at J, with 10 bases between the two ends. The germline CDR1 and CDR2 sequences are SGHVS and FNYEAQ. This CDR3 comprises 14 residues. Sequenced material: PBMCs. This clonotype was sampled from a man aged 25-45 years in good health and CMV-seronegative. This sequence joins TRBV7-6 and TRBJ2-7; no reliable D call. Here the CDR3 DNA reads TGTGCCAGCAGCTTAGAATATTCGGGCTACGAGCAGTACTTC. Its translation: CASSLEYSGYEQYF.